The rows below give T cell receptor beta chains drawn from one sample of a study of beta chain features in type 1 diabetes. TCRdb's copy holds only in-frame clones and misses some; the assay was immunoSEQ multiplex PCR. The table lists just under 150,000 clones, 8.5% to 12% of them singletons. The specimen was naive CD4+ T cells from blood. The receptor source for this set is a man younger than 35 in good health. Both conserved end residues are part of each CDR3. D genes are given only for firm matches. Expanded clones are given a class, and other clones once, few, many or no size at all.

TRBD2	TRBJ2-1	TRBV7-2	NA	CASTAFWGGDEQFF	TGTGCCAGCACCGCCTTCTGGGGGGGGGATGAGCAGTTCTTC
NA	TRBJ2-1	TRBV27	NA	CASSHRLDNEQFF	TGTGCCAGCAGCCATCGACTCGATAATGAGCAGTTCTTC
TRBD2	TRBJ2-3	TRBV11-2	NA	CASSPRGGSTDTQYF	TGTGCCAGCAGCCCCCGGGGGGGAAGCACAGATACGCAGTATTTT
NA	TRBJ1-3	TRBV6-6	NA	CASTSIGEGNTIYF	TGTGCCAGCACCTCAATAGGAGAAGGAAACACCATATATTTT
TRBD1	TRBJ1-5	TRBV18	few	CASSPGQVEPQHF	TGTGCCAGCTCACCGGGACAGGTGGAGCCCCAGCATTTT
TRBD2	TRBJ2-1	TRBV23-1	NA	CASSHTGTSGGPSSYNEQFF	TGCGCCAGCAGTCACACCGGGACTAGCGGGGGGCCGAGCTCCTACAATGAGCAGTTCTTC
TRBD1	TRBJ2-3	TRBV28	NA	CASRTGALITDTQYF	TGTGCCAGCAGAACAGGGGCCCTTATCACAGATACGCAGTATTTT
TRBD2	TRBJ2-1	TRBV10-3	NA	CATNSGGGTHNEQFF	TGTGCCACAAACTCGGGCGGGGGAACCCACAATGAGCAGTTCTTC
NA	TRBJ2-2	TRBV28	NA	CASSLAGLDGELFF	TGTGCCAGCAGTTTAGCCGGACTGGACGGGGAGCTGTTTTTT
TRBD2	TRBJ2-5	TRBV4-1	NA	CASSQKGLAGAQETQYF	TGCGCCAGCAGCCAGAAGGGACTAGCGGGGGCTCAAGAGACCCAGTACTTC